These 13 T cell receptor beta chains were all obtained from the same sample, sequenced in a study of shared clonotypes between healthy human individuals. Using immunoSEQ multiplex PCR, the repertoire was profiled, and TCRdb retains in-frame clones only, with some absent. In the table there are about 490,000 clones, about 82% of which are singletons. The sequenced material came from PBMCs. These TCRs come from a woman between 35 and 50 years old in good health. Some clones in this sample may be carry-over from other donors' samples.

The CDR3 coding sequence is TGTGCCAGCTCACCACTTTCGACAGGGGATAGGAACTATGGCTACACCTTC. Protein product: CASSPLSTGDRNYGYTF. The V and J genes are TRBV18 and TRBJ1-2; 8 positions agree with TRBD1. The V and J ends lost 1 base and 2 bases, in that order; junction bases with no gene match: 9. The CDR3 loop spans 17 amino acids. Germline values: CDR1 KGHSH, CDR2 LQKENI.

The DNA for the CDR3 is TGCGCCAGCAGCCTGGGGACTAGCGGGGGCCATGAGCAGTACTTC. This gives the protein CASSLGTSGGHEQYF. This chain links TRBV5-1 with TRBJ2-7, with 14 bases identical to TRBD2. Germline assignment: CDR1 SGHRS and CDR2 YFSETQ. The CDR3 is made up of 15 amino acids. J was trimmed by 7 bases and V by 4 bases; bases with no gene match: 7.

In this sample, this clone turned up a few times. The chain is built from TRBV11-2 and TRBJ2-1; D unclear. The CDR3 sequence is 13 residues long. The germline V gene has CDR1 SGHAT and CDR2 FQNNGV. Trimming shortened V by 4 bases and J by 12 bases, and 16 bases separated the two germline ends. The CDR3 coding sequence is TGTGCCAGCAGCTCCCGTGGGCTTGTCGTGCAGTTCTTC. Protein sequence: CASSSRGLVVQFF.

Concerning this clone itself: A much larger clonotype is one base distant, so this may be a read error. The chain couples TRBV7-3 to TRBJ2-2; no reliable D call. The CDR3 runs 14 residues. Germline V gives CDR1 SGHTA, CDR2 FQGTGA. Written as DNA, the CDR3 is TGTGCCGGCAGCTCCGGGCTGGGGACCGGGGAGCTGTTTTTT. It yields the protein CAGSSGLGTGELFF.

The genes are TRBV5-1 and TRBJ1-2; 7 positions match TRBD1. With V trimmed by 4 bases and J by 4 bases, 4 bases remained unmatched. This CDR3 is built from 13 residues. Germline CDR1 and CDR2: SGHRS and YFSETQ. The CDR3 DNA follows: TGCGCCAGCAGCACTGGGACAGCCTATGGCTACACCTTC. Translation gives CASSTGTAYGYTF.

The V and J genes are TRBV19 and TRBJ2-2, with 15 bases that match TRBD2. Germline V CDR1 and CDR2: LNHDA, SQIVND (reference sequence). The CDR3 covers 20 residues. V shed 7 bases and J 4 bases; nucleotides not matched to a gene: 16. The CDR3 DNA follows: TGTGCCAGTACCCGAAAACCCGGGACTAGCGGGAGGACAGGCACCGGGGAGCTGTTTTTT. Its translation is CASTRKPGTSGRTGTGELFF.

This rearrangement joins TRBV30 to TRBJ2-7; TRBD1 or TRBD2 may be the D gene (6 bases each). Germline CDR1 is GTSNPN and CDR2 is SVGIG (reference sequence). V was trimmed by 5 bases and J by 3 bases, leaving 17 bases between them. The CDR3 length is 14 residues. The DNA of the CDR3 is TGTGCCTGGGCGAGGGGGGACTCCCACTACGAGCAGTACTTC. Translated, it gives CAWARGDSHYEQYF. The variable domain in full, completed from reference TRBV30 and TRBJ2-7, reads SQTIHQWPATLVQPVGSPLSLECTVEGTSNPNLYWYRQAAGRGLQLLFYSVGIGQISSEVPQNLSASRPQDRQFILSSKKLLLSDSGFYLCAWARGDSHYEQYFGPGTRLTVT.

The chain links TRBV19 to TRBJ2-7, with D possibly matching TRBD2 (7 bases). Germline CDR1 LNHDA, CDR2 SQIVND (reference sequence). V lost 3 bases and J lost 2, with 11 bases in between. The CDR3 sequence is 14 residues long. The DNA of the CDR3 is TGTGCCAGTAGTATTCGGGGGGCGACCTACGAGCAGTACTTC. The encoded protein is CASSIRGATYEQYF.

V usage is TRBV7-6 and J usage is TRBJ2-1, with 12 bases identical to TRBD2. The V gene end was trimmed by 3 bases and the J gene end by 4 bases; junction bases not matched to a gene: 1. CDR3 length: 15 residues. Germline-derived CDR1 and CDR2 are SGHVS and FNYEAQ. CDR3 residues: CASSFGLAGYNEQFF. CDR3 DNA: TGTGCCAGCAGCTTTGGACTAGCGGGGTACAATGAGCAGTTCTTC.

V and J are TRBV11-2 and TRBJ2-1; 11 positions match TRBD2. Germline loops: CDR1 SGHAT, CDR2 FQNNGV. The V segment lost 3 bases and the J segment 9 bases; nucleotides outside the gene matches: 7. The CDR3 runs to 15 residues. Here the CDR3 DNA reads TGTGCCAGCAGCTTTAGCGGGAGGGCCCTCGGTGAGCAGTTCTTC. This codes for CASSFSGRALGEQFF.

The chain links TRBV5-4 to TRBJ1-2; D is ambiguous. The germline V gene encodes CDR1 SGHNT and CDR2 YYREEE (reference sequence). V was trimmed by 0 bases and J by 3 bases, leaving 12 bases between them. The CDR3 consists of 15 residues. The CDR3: CASSLVSTRDYGYTF. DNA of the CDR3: TGTGCCAGCAGCTTGGTGTCAACACGGGACTATGGCTACACCTTC.

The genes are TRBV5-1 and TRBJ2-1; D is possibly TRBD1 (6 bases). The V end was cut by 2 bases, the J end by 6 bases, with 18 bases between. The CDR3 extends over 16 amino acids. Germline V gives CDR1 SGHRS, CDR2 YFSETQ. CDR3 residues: CASSLGPTTGTNEQFF. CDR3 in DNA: TGCGCCAGCAGCTTAGGCCCAACCACAGGGACCAATGAGCAGTTCTTC. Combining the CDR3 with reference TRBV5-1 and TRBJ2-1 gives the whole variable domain KAGVTQTPRYLIKTRGQQVTLSCSPISGHRSVSWYQQTPGQGLQFLFEYFSETQRNKGNFPGRFSGRQFSNSRSEMNVSTLELGDSALYLCASSLGPTTGTNEQFFGPGTRLTVL.

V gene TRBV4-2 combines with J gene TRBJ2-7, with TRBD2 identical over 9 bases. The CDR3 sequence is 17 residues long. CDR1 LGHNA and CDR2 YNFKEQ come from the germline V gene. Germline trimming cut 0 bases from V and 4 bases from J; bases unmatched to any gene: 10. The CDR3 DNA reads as TGTGCCAGCAGCCAAGATCATGCGGGACTAGCAGCTTACGAGCAGTACTTC. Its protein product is CASSQDHAGLAAYEQYF.